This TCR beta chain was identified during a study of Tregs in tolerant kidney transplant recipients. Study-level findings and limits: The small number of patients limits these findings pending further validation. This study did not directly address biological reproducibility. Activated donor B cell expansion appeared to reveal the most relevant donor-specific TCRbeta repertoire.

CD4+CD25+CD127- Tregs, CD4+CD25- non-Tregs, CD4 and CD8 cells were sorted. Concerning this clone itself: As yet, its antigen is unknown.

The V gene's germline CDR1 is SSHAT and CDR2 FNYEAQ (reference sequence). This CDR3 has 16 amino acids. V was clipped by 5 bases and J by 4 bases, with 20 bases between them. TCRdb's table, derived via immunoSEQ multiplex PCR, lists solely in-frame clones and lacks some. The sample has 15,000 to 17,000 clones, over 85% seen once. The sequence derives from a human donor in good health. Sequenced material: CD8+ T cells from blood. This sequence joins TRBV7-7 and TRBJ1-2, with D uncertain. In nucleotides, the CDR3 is TGTGCCAGCAGCATGACCGGGTGCCGAAAGACCTATGGCTACACCTTC. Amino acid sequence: CASSMTGCRKTYGYTF.